Below, 27 T cell receptor beta chains from the same sample are listed, as sequenced in a study of OX40 agonist ivuxolimab in advanced cancers. Profiled with immunoSEQ multiplex PCR; TCRdb holds only in-frame clones, not every one. The profile shows about 42,000 clones, roughly four fifths of them singletons. Specimen: CD4+ or CD8+ T cells sorted from blood, collected in a trial of the OX40 agonist ivuxolimab. Receptors were obtained from an adult with an advanced solid tumor such as melanoma, head and neck, liver or kidney cancer.

The gene calls are TRBV27 and TRBJ2-1; D uncertain. Germline V gives CDR1 MNHEY, CDR2 SMNVEV (reference sequence). V dropped 5 bases and J dropped 0 bases, with 8 bases sitting between them. This CDR3 has 14 residues. In nucleotides, the CDR3 is TGTGCCAGCAGTCAAGAGTTCTCCTACAATGAGCAGTTCTTC. Translation gives CASSQEFSYNEQFF.

V usage is TRBV29-1 and J usage is TRBJ2-2, with 10 bases fitting TRBD1. Germline assignment: CDR1 SQVTM and CDR2 ANQGSEA. The CDR3 totals 14 residues. Losses at the gene ends were 6 bases for V and 3 bases for J; bases not matched to a gene: 4. The CDR3: CSVSGTGDTGELFF. The CDR3 bases are TGCAGCGTCTCCGGGACAGGGGACACCGGGGAGCTGTTTTTT.

J is TRBJ2-6 and V is TRBV18, with unresolved D. Germline assignment: CDR1 KGHSH and CDR2 LQKENI. Trimming removed 4 bases from V and 3 bases from J, with 16 bases in between. This CDR3 region has 17 residues. Here the CDR3 DNA reads TGTGCCAGCTCACAAACCCGGACGAGTAATGGGGCCAACGTCCTGACTTTC. This sequence encodes CASSQTRTSNGANVLTF. Full variable domain (remainder filled in from reference TRBV18 and TRBJ2-6): NAGVMQNPRHLVRRRGQEARLRCSPMKGHSHVYWYRQLPEEGLKFMVYLQKENIIDESGMPKERFSAEFPKEGPSILRIQQVVRGDSAAYFCASSQTRTSNGANVLTFGAGSRLTVL.

The chain links TRBV6-1 to TRBJ2-2, with 9 bases identical to TRBD1. Germline values: CDR1 MNHNS, CDR2 SASEGT. The CDR3 consists of 15 residues. The V segment lost 6 bases and the J segment 6 bases; nucleotides outside the gene matches: 8. The CDR3 coding sequence is TGTGCCAGCAGGCTGGGACAGGGATCGGCCGGGGAGCTGTTTTTT. Amino acid sequence: CASRLGQGSAGELFF.

The rearrangement links TRBV29-1 to TRBJ2-3; the D gene is possibly TRBD1 (5 bases). Germline V gives CDR1 SQVTM, CDR2 ANQGSEA. The length of the CDR3 is 13 residues. V gave up 5 bases and J gave up 0 bases, with 9 bases separating them. The CDR3 coding sequence is TGCAGCGTTCAGGGTCCTAGCACAGATACGCAGTATTTT. Translating gives CSVQGPSTDTQYF.

The chain employs TRBV29-1 and TRBJ2-1; D uncertain. V was trimmed by 0 bases and J by 0 bases, leaving 12 bases between them. CDR1 and CDR2 from the germline V gene are SQVTM and ANQGSEA. The CDR3 is 16 residues long. The CDR3 DNA reads TGCAGCGTTGAAGATCCTGAAATGAGCTCCTACAATGAGCAGTTCTTC. Its protein is CSVEDPEMSSYNEQFF.

Relative to its sample, this clone is medium-sized (0.01 to 0.1%). V and J are TRBV15 and TRBJ2-1; 7 bases are shared with TRBD1. V was clipped by 3 bases and J by 5 bases; unmatched bases: 1. Germline assignment: CDR1 LNHNV and CDR2 YYDKDF (reference sequence). The CDR3 has 13 amino acids. The CDR3 here is CATSSDRDNEQFF. In DNA form, the CDR3 reads TGTGCCACCAGCAGCGACAGGGACAATGAGCAGTTCTTC.

This clone was seen once. The rearrangement uses TRBV27 and TRBJ1-1; the D is unclear. Germline CDR1 reads MNHEY; CDR2 reads SMNVEV (reference sequence). The CDR3 has 13 amino acids. V was pared by 7 bases and J by 0 bases, with 9 bases between. Here the CDR3 reads CASKGEMNTEAFF. The CDR3, as DNA: TGTGCCAGCAAGGGCGAAATGAACACTGAAGCTTTCTTT.

The chain combines TRBV4-3 with TRBJ2-1; D gene uncertain. Trimming pared 0 bases from V and 0 bases from J, leaving 12 bases between. The germline V gene encodes CDR1 LGHNA and CDR2 YSLEER. The CDR3 runs to 17 residues. Written as DNA, the CDR3 is TGCGCCAGCAGCCAAGATGAGATTCGGAGCTCCTACAATGAGCAGTTCTTC. Translation: CASSQDEIRSSYNEQFF.

The rearrangement joins TRBV7-9 to TRBJ2-1; 12 bases agree with TRBD2. This CDR3 is 15 amino acids long. The V gene end was trimmed by 6 bases and the J gene end by 6 bases; junction bases not matched to a gene: 6. CDR1 SEHNR and CDR2 FQNEAQ come from the germline V gene (reference sequence). The CDR3 is CASSLAGGPGNEQFF. The CDR3 DNA reads as TGTGCCAGCAGTCTAGCGGGAGGGCCGGGCAATGAGCAGTTCTTC. Full variable domain (missing parts from reference TRBV7-9 and TRBJ2-1): DTGVSQNPRHKITKRGQNVTFRCDPISEHNRLYWYRQTLGQGPEFLTYFQNEAQLEKSRLLSDRFSAERPKGSFSTLEIQRTEQGDSAMYLCASSLAGGPGNEQFFGPGTRLTVL.

The rearrangement links TRBV7-3 to TRBJ2-2; 9 bases map to TRBD1. The CDR3 totals 15 residues. The V segment lost 4 bases and the J segment 5 bases; nucleotides outside the gene matches: 5. CDR1 SGHTA and CDR2 FQGTGA come from the germline V gene. CDR3 nucleotides: TGTGCCAGCAGCTCTACAGGGGGCGGGACCGGGGAGCTGTTTTTT. It translates to CASSSTGGGTGELFF.

The chain links TRBV5-8 to TRBJ2-3; 7 bases line up with TRBD2. The CDR3 covers 15 residues. Germline V CDR1 and CDR2: SGHTS, YDEGEE. V gave up 2 bases and J gave up 5 bases; unmatched junction bases: 8. The CDR3 loop reads CASSLSQRGKDTQYF. The CDR3 DNA reads as TGTGCCAGCAGCTTATCCCAGCGGGGCAAAGATACGCAGTATTTT.

This sequence joins TRBV4-1 and TRBJ2-3; 11 bases map to TRBD2. CDR1 and CDR2 (germline): MGHRA, YSYEKL. Unmatched junction bases numbered 6, after V lost 4 bases and J lost 3 bases. The CDR3 totals 16 residues. The CDR3 sequence: CASSLQTSGATDTQYF. The CDR3 DNA follows: TGCGCCAGCAGCCTCCAGACTAGCGGGGCGACAGATACGCAGTATTTT.

The V and J genes are TRBV5-1 and TRBJ2-3, with D possibly being TRBD2 (5 bases). Germline CDR1 SGHRS, CDR2 YFSETQ. This CDR3 has 15 amino acids. Deletions cut 2 bases from V and 1 base from J, with 11 bases between. The CDR3 loop is CASSFRQLGTDTQYF. In nucleotides, the CDR3 is TGCGCCAGCAGCTTCCGACAACTAGGCACAGATACGCAGTATTTT.

The V gene is TRBV9, the J gene TRBJ1-2; a weak D match, TRBD1 (6 bases). The germline CDR1 and CDR2 sequences are SGDLS and YYNGEE. V lost 0 bases to trimming and J lost 8 bases, with 14 bases between them. This CDR3 comprises 14 residues. The CDR3 spells CASSVEVGARGYTF. DNA for the CDR3: TGTGCCAGCAGCGTAGAAGTGGGGGCGAGGGGCTACACCTTC.

CDR3 protein: CASSQLGERLGTGELFF. In DNA, the CDR3 is TGCGCCAGCAGCCAACTGGGGGAGAGGCTTGGCACCGGGGAGCTGTTTTTT. V and J are TRBV4-1 and TRBJ2-2; D possibly uses TRBD1 or TRBD2 (5 bases each). The germline gives CDR1 MGHRA, CDR2 YSYEKL. This CDR3 has 17 residues. The V and J ends lost 2 bases and 4 bases respectively, with 17 bases between them.

There are a few counts of this clone. The rearrangement uses TRBV6-6 and TRBJ1-2; D is unresolved. Trimming left V 5 bases short and J 2 bases short, with 9 bases between. The CDR3 is made up of 13 amino acids. Germline V CDR1 and CDR2: MNHNY, SVGAGI (reference sequence). The CDR3 here is CASSQDGNYGYTF. Written as DNA, the CDR3 is TGTGCCAGCAGTCAAGACGGAAACTATGGCTACACCTTC.

J is TRBJ2-3 and V is TRBV6-6; D possibly corresponds to TRBD2 (6 bases). The germline gives CDR1 MNHNY, CDR2 SVGAGI (reference sequence). This CDR3 has 16 residues. V was clipped by 5 bases and J by 4 bases, with 19 bases between them. The CDR3 DNA reads TGTGCCAGCAGTATCGGGACTTCTAGGGGCCCAGATACGCAGTATTTT. It is translated as CASSIGTSRGPDTQYF.

The chain carries TRBV6-1 and TRBJ1-4; 10 nucleotides match TRBD1. Germline V gene lookup returns CDR1 MNHNS and CDR2 SASEGT. CDR3 length: 14 residues. The V gene end was trimmed by 6 bases and the J gene end by 8 bases; junction bases not matched to a gene: 6. The CDR3 reads CASRPDRGHEKLFF. The CDR3 DNA reads TGTGCCAGCAGACCCGACAGGGGGCACGAAAAACTGTTTTTT.

This chain uses TRBV30 with TRBJ2-2; 9 nucleotides match TRBD2. V lost 5 bases to trimming and J lost 0 bases; unmatched junction nucleotides: 4. The germline V gene has CDR1 GTSNPN and CDR2 SVGIG (reference sequence). The CDR3 length is 15 residues. The CDR3 DNA follows: TGTGCCTGGGGTCGACTAGCGGCGAACACCGGGGAGCTGTTTTTT. Translation gives CAWGRLAANTGELFF.

This clone was seen only once. One junction end does not reproduce the germline sequence, and a read error may be involved. V usage is TRBV5-6 and J usage is TRBJ1-3, with 7 bases fitting TRBD1. There are 12 residues in the CDR3. Germline loops: CDR1 SGHDT, CDR2 YYEEEE. CDR3 sequence reads: CASSFFTGTEGF. CDR3 bases: TGTGCCAGCAGCTTTTTTACCGGGACAGAGGGATTT.

CDR3 nucleotide sequence: TGTGCCAGCAGCTCACCACAGGGTTCCGACGAGCAGTACTTC. This translates into CASSSPQGSDEQYF. The chain has TRBV7-9 and TRBJ2-7; D may be TRBD1 (6 bases). From germline, CDR1 is SEHNR and CDR2 FQNEAQ (reference sequence). This CDR3 region has 14 residues. The V gene lost 4 bases and the J gene lost 5 bases, with 15 bases spanning the gap.

This sequence joins TRBV6-5 and TRBJ2-1; D remains unclear. CDR3 length: 15 residues. Trimming removed 7 bases from V and 2 bases from J, with 15 bases in between. Germline CDR1 reads MNHEY; CDR2 reads SVGAGI. The DNA of the CDR3 is TGTGCCAGCACCCGGGCCATTAATACCTACAATGAGCAGTTCTTC. It encodes CASTRAINTYNEQFF.

This clone was counted between two and nine times. V and J are TRBV4-1 and TRBJ2-3; the match to TRBD1 covers 8 bases. From germline, CDR1 is MGHRA and CDR2 YSYEKL. The trim removed 0 bases at V and 10 bases at J, leaving 12 bases unmatched. This CDR3 has 16 amino acids. CDR3 residues: CASSQEGGTGWTPQYF. The CDR3 coding sequence is TGCGCCAGCAGCCAAGAAGGGGGGACAGGTTGGACCCCGCAGTATTTT.

The chain carries TRBV7-8 and TRBJ2-3; a possible D gene is TRBD1 (7 bases). Germline V lookup: CDR1 SGHVS, CDR2 FQNEAQ. Trimming removed 4 bases from V and 0 bases from J, with 11 bases in between. This CDR3 region has 15 residues. The CDR3 nucleotides read TGTGCCAGCAGCTCCTCAGGGGGGAGCACAGATACGCAGTATTTT. Translation: CASSSSGGSTDTQYF.

This clone was seen more than once but under ten times. V usage is TRBV7-8 and J usage is TRBJ1-2; TRBD1 matches at 8 bases. The V gene's germline CDR1 is SGHVS and CDR2 FQNEAQ. This CDR3 is 14 amino acids long. V shed 5 bases and J 4 bases; nucleotides not matched to a gene: 6. The CDR3 region is CASSGRQGSYGYTF. The CDR3 bases are TGTGCCAGCAGCGGTAGACAGGGGTCCTATGGCTACACCTTC. The whole variable domain, remainder taken from reference TRBV7-8 and TRBJ1-2, is GAGVSQSPRYKVAKRGQDVALRCDPISGHVSLFWYQQALGQGPEFLTYFQNEAQLDKSGLPSDRFFAERPEGSVSTLKIQRTQQEDSAVYLCASSGRQGSYGYTFGSGTRLTVV.

The gene calls are TRBV6-6 and TRBJ2-7; 9 bases match TRBD2. The CDR3 has 16 amino acids. Looked up from germline, CDR1 is MNHNY and CDR2 is SVGAGI (reference sequence). With V trimmed by 5 bases and J by 5 bases, 13 bases remained unmatched. The CDR3 nucleotides are TGTGCCAGCAGTCTCGGACTAGCGAGACTCTCGGACGAGCAGTACTTC. It translates to CASSLGLARLSDEQYF.